The sequence of this TCR beta chain was determined in a study of shared clonotypes between healthy human individuals. This clone appeared a single time. Clones were read by immunoSEQ multiplex PCR, and TCRdb kept only the in-frame ones, dropping some. The sample carries over 1.5 million clones, 95% to 99% recorded once. The sequencing sample was made of naive CD4+ T cells sorted from blood. Subset indicated: CD45RA+ positively selected. This TCR was recovered from a man aged 25 to 40 in good health.

The chain's CDR3 is CASRPDIANYGYTF. The CDR3 DNA reads TGTGCCAGCCGTCCGGACATAGCTAACTATGGCTACACCTTC. This chain uses TRBV2 with TRBJ1-2; possibly TRBD1 for D (5 bases). Germline V gene lookup returns CDR1 SNHLY and CDR2 FYNNEI. This CDR3 comprises 14 residues. Trimming pared 8 bases from V and 0 bases from J, leaving 13 bases between.